This TCR beta chain was profiled in a study of identical twins. TCRdb fed the 5' RACE reads into MiXCR, producing one record per CDR3 protein. Of more than 400,000 distinct CDR3 sequences in the sample, about 16% were seen once. Study-level findings and limits: Twins' excess sharing was less marked for out-of-frame beta sequences.

Worth noting for this clonotype: Its antigen is not identified.

These sequences were also reported in another study, on yellow fever vaccine responses in identical twins.

This clonotype was obtained from a woman aged 18-30 years in good health. Specimen: CD4+ T cells sorted from blood.

The CDR3 coding sequence is TGCAGCGAAGCACTAGCGGGGGGGCCAGAGACCCAGTACTTC. Protein product: CSEALAGGPETQYF. This chain links TRBV29-1 with TRBJ2-5; 13 bases are a match to TRBD2. V shed 7 bases and J 4 bases; nucleotides not matched to a gene: 6. The CDR3 consists of 14 residues. From germline, CDR1 is SQVTM and CDR2 ANQGSEA.